The rows below give T cell receptor beta chains drawn from one sample of a study of Ad26.COV2.S vaccination and SARS-CoV-2 variants. Clones were read by immunoSEQ multiplex PCR, and TCRdb kept only the in-frame ones, dropping some. The table shows about 350,000 clones, with about 86% occurring only once. The sequences come from peripheral blood, collected in a trial of Ad26.COV2.S vaccine versus placebo. These receptors all come from a person between 18 and 65 years old who received the Ad26.COV2.S COVID-19 vaccine or a placebo. Each CDR3 is given with its conserved first and last residue. The D gene is left open where the match is weak. Where a row states a size, it is once, few, many or the class of an expanded clone; other rows omit it.

.	TRBV5-4	TRBJ2-3	TRBD1	CASSRGQAGDTQYF	TGTGCCAGCAGTCGGGGACAGGCCGGAGATACGCAGTATTTT
.	TRBV9	TRBJ2-1	TRBD2	CASSLTSGVPYNEQFF	TGTGCCAGCAGCCTGACTAGCGGGGTACCCTACAATGAGCAGTTCTTC
.	TRBV14	TRBJ1-2	.	CASSSTRESSYYGYTF	TGTGCCAGCAGCTCGACCCGGGAAAGCAGCTACTATGGCTACACCTTC
.	TRBV7-9	TRBJ1-2	TRBD1	CASSSLQGAYGYTF	TGTGCCAGCAGCTCACTACAGGGGGCCTATGGCTACACCTTC
once	TRBV7-9	TRBJ2-5	TRBD2	CASIHSGGRETQYF	TGTGCCAGCATACACAGCGGGGGGAGAGAGACCCAGTACTTC
.	TRBV7-9	TRBJ2-3	TRBD1	CASSLDQWTGSRDTQYF	TGTGCCAGCAGCTTAGATCAATGGACAGGGTCTCGGGATACGCAGTATTTT
.	TRBV18	TRBJ2-6	.	CASSPPPGANVLTF	TGTGCCAGCTCACCCCCACCTGGGGCCAACGTCCTGACTTTC
.	TRBV7-2	TRBJ2-7	.	CASSLEGGSGLISYEQYF	TGTGCCAGCAGCTTAGAAGGCGGGTCGGGACTCATCTCCTACGAGCAGTACTTC
few	TRBV14	TRBJ2-7	TRBD1	CASSQSRDRFYEQYF	TGTGCCAGCAGCCAATCCCGGGACAGATTTTACGAGCAGTACTTC
.	TRBV5-1	TRBJ1-1	TRBD1	CASTDRGQNTEAFF	TGCGCCAGCACGGACAGGGGGCAGAACACTGAAGCTTTCTTT
few	TRBV2	TRBJ1-1	.	CASSPPGEAFF	TGTGCCAGCAGTCCCCCAGGGGAAGCTTTCTTT